Listed below are T cell receptor beta chains from one sample, sequenced in a study of T cells in Graves' hyperthyroidism and ophthalmopathy. TCRdb fed the multiplex PCR reads into MiXCR, producing one record per CDR3 protein. The repertoire holds around 340,000 distinct CDR3 sequences, roughly 18% seen once, with 45% to 50% in the top ten. What was sequenced was blood. The receptors were gathered from a woman between 45 and 60 years old with Graves' hyperthyroidism. The CDR3 runs from the conserved cysteine through the conserved F or W. The D gene is left open where the match is weak. Clone size is not always given. Where it is, it says once, few, many or a class for expanded clones.

J: TRBJ2-1; length: 15; D: TRBD2; V: TRBV20-1; size: .; DNA: TGCAGTGCTGGACTTTCTAGCGGTTCCTACAATGAGCAGTTCTTC; CDR3: CSAGLSSGSYNEQFF
J: TRBJ1-5; length: 17; D: TRBD1; V: TRBV6-1; size: many; DNA: TGTGCCAGCAGTTCCTCCGGGACAGGGTTCCTTATTCAGCCCCAGCATTTT; CDR3: CASSSSGTGFLIQPQHF
J: TRBJ2-2; length: 13; D: .; V: TRBV12-3/TRBV12-4; size: many; DNA: TGTGCCAGCAGTTTAAAGAACACCGGGGAGCTGTTTTTT; CDR3: CASSLKNTGELFF
J: TRBJ2-6; length: 17; D: .; V: TRBV24-1; size: .; DNA: TGTGCCACCAGTGATTCTCGCCCAGGCTCTGGGGCCAACGTCCTGACTTTC; CDR3: CATSDSRPGSGANVLTF
J: TRBJ2-3; length: 15; D: TRBD2; V: TRBV3-1; size: many; DNA: TGTGCCAGCAGCCTACTAGCGGGAGGAATGGATACGCAGTATTTT; CDR3: CASSLLAGGMDTQYF
J: TRBJ2-6; length: 16; D: .; V: TRBV19; size: few; DNA: TGTGCCAGTACCCCCCGAGTGGGGCTGGGGGCCAACGTCCTGACTTTC; CDR3: CASTPRVGLGANVLTF
J: TRBJ2-1; length: 14; D: .; V: TRBV5-1; size: many; DNA: TGCGCCAGCAGCTTGGAAGGAACGGTGGGAGAGCAGTTCTTC; CDR3: CASSLEGTVGEQFF
J: TRBJ1-2; length: 15; D: TRBD1; V: TRBV6-1; size: few; DNA: TGTGCCAGCAGACCCGACAGGGGGGCGGACTATGGCTACACCTTC; CDR3: CASRPDRGADYGYTF
J: TRBJ2-5; length: 14; D: .; V: TRBV13; size: few; DNA: TGTGCCAGCAGGTGGGCCGGGAGTTCGGAGACCCAGTACTTC; CDR3: CASRWAGSSETQYF
J: TRBJ2-1; length: 18; D: TRBD2; V: TRBV6-1; size: many; DNA: TGTGCCAGCAGTTCCCTGGGGACTAGCGGGGGCTCCTACAATGAGCAGTTCTTC; CDR3: CASSSLGTSGGSYNEQFF
J: TRBJ1-2; length: 15; D: TRBD1; V: TRBV20-1; size: .; DNA: TGCAGTGCCCAGGGGGCAGGGGGCACTAACTATGGCTACACCTTC; CDR3: CSAQGAGGTNYGYTF
J: TRBJ1-5; length: 15; D: TRBD1; V: TRBV2; size: many; DNA: TGTGCCAGCAGTGAGGGACAGGGTTTTGGCCAGCCCCAGCATTTT; CDR3: CASSEGQGFGQPQHF
J: TRBJ1-1; length: 14; D: .; V: TRBV30; size: many; DNA: TGTGCCTGGAGCTACCGGGAGGGACGAACTGAAGCTTTCTTT; CDR3: CAWSYREGRTEAFF
J: TRBJ1-1; length: 13; D: .; V: TRBV7-8; size: many; DNA: TGTGCCAGCCTACAGACGTTGAACACTGAAGCTTTCTTT; CDR3: CASLQTLNTEAFF
J: TRBJ2-3; length: 14; D: TRBD2; V: TRBV12-3/TRBV12-4; size: many; DNA: TGTGCCAGCAGTATACGGACTAGCGCAGATACGCAGTATTTT; CDR3: CASSIRTSADTQYF
J: TRBJ2-3; length: 15; D: TRBD2; V: TRBV7-8; size: many; DNA: TGTGCCAGCAGCACACTAGCGGGTGGCCCAGATACGCAGTATTTT; CDR3: CASSTLAGGPDTQYF
J: TRBJ2-7; length: 18; D: TRBD2; V: TRBV3-1; size: many; DNA: TGTGCCAGCAGCCCGGGACTAGCGGGAGCATTAAGCTCCTACGAGCAGTACTTC; CDR3: CASSPGLAGALSSYEQYF
J: TRBJ1-1; length: 16; D: TRBD1; V: TRBV5-1; size: few; DNA: TGCGCCAGCAGCTCCGGACAGGGGGGACTGAACACTGAAGCTTTCTTT; CDR3: CASSSGQGGLNTEAFF
J: TRBJ2-1; length: 14; D: .; V: TRBV7-9; size: few; DNA: TGTGCCAGCAGCTTAATTGCTAGCACAAATGAGCAGTTCTTC; CDR3: CASSLIASTNEQFF
J: TRBJ1-2; length: 14; D: .; V: TRBV3-1; size: many; DNA: TGTGCCAGCAGCGGCGGCGGGTCGAACTATGGCTACACCTTC; CDR3: CASSGGGSNYGYTF
J: TRBJ1-5; length: 15; D: .; V: TRBV5-1; size: many; DNA: TGCGCCAGACCTAACCAGAGGGCTTGCAATCAGCCCCAGCATTTT; CDR3: CARPNQRACNQPQHF
J: TRBJ2-3; length: 15; D: .; V: TRBV6-1; size: many; DNA: TGTGCCAGCAGTCCCACCGCCGCCAGGGAAGATACGCAGTATTTT; CDR3: CASSPTAAREDTQYF
J: TRBJ2-1; length: 12; D: TRBD1; V: TRBV7-3; size: many; DNA: TGTGCCAGCAGCTCAGCGGGACAGGGGAAGTTCTTC; CDR3: CASSSAGQGKFF
J: TRBJ2-5; length: 13; D: .; V: TRBV7-2; size: .; DNA: TGTGCCAGCAGCCCCGGGGCCGAGGGGACCCAGTACTTC; CDR3: CASSPGAEGTQYF
J: TRBJ1-4; length: 16; D: .; V: TRBV28; size: many; DNA: TGTGCCAGCAGCCCCCTAGTAGGAGCAACTAATGAAAAACTGTTTTTT; CDR3: CASSPLVGATNEKLFF
J: TRBJ2-3; length: 12; D: TRBD2; V: TRBV12-5; size: few; DNA: TGTGCCGGGGGAGGGGCGGCAGATACGCAGTATTTT; CDR3: CAGGGAADTQYF
J: TRBJ1-1; length: 13; D: .; V: TRBV20-1; size: .; DNA: TGCAGTGCAAAGAGTGGGGAGAACACTGAAGCTTTCTTT; CDR3: CSAKSGENTEAFF
J: TRBJ2-5; length: 16; D: .; V: TRBV2; size: many; DNA: TGTGCCAGCAGTGAAGTGGCCCCGGACCCTCTCGGGACCCAGTACTTC; CDR3: CASSEVAPDPLGTQYF
J: TRBJ2-2; length: 15; D: .; V: TRBV6-1; size: .; DNA: TGTGCCAGCAGTGAGTGGCCGCTGGGCACCGGGAAGCTGTTTTTT; CDR3: CASSEWPLGTGKLFF
J: TRBJ2-7; length: 15; D: .; V: TRBV28; size: few; DNA: TGTGCCAGCAGATCCTCTGGGGCGGAGGACTACGAGCAGTACTTC; CDR3: CASRSSGAEDYEQYF
J: TRBJ1-1; length: 15; D: .; V: TRBV6-2/TRBV6-3; size: .; DNA: TGTGCCAGCAGTTCCCGGGGAACCATGAACACTGAAGCTTTCTTT; CDR3: CASSSRGTMNTEAFF
J: TRBJ1-2; length: 11; D: .; V: TRBV20-1; size: .; DNA: TGCAGTGCCGGAATCAGGGATGGCTACACCTTC; CDR3: CSAGIRDGYTF
J: TRBJ2-2; length: 15; D: .; V: TRBV2; size: .; DNA: TGTGCCAGCAGTGAAGAGGTGGGAGGCTATTGGGAGCTGTTTTTT; CDR3: CASSEEVGGYWELFF
J: TRBJ1-6; length: 14; D: .; V: TRBV11-2; size: once; DNA: TGTGCCAGCAGCTTAGTACCGAGGAGTTCACCCCTCCACTTT; CDR3: CASSLVPRSSPLHF
J: TRBJ1-1; length: 13; D: .; V: TRBV14; size: .; DNA: TGTGCCAGCAGCCAAGACTACTCCACTGAAGCTTTCTTT; CDR3: CASSQDYSTEAFF
J: TRBJ2-2; length: 12; D: .; V: TRBV29-1; size: few; DNA: TGCAGCGTTGACATGGACACCGGGGAGCTGTTTTTT; CDR3: CSVDMDTGELFF
J: TRBJ2-5; length: 14; D: .; V: TRBV5-1; size: .; DNA: TGCGCCAGCAGCCCCGGACTTGCGAAAGAGACCCAGTACTTC; CDR3: CASSPGLAKETQYF
J: TRBJ2-3; length: 14; D: .; V: TRBV28; size: many; DNA: TGTGCCAGCAGTTTTCAAGGGAGCACAGATACGCAGTATTTT; CDR3: CASSFQGSTDTQYF
J: TRBJ1-2; length: 15; D: .; V: TRBV3-1; size: many; DNA: TGTGCCAGCAGCCAAGGATTTCAGAACATCTATGGCTACACCTTC; CDR3: CASSQGFQNIYGYTF
J: TRBJ1-2; length: 13; D: .; V: TRBV14; size: .; DNA: TGTGCCAGCAGCTGGGACGGGGACTATGGCTACACCTTC; CDR3: CASSWDGDYGYTF
J: TRBJ1-5; length: 15; D: .; V: TRBV30; size: .; DNA: TGTGCCTGGAGTCGGATAGACACTCGCAATCAGCCCCAGCATTTT; CDR3: CAWSRIDTRNQPQHF
J: TRBJ2-3; length: 16; D: TRBD2; V: TRBV6-5; size: .; DNA: TGTGCCAGCAGTTACCTCCTAGCGGGAGGGTCAGATACGCAGTATTTT; CDR3: CASSYLLAGGSDTQYF
J: TRBJ2-1; length: 13; D: .; V: TRBV10-3; size: .; DNA: TGTGCCGCCTGTAACCGGGAGTGCAATGAGCAGTTCTTC; CDR3: CAACNRECNEQFF
J: TRBJ2-1; length: 19; D: TRBD2; V: TRBV9; size: .; DNA: TGCGCCAGCAGCTTGTTTGGGACTAGCGGGGGGGGGGTTAATAATGAGCAGTTCTTC; CDR3: CASSLFGTSGGGVNNEQFF
J: TRBJ1-1; length: 14; D: .; V: TRBV4-1; size: .; DNA: TGCGCCAGCAGCCAAGTGCGGGGGGCCGATGAAGCTTTCTTT; CDR3: CASSQVRGADEAFF
J: TRBJ2-7; length: 19; D: TRBD2; V: TRBV28; size: many; DNA: TGTGCTTCTCCCCCGGGCCGCCAGGGGCTAGCGGGATCATACTACGAGCAGTACTTC; CDR3: CASPPGRQGLAGSYYEQYF
J: TRBJ2-1; length: 15; D: TRBD2; V: TRBV30; size: many; DNA: TGTGCCTGGAGTAAACTAGCGGGAGAGGGTAATGAGCAGTTCTTC; CDR3: CAWSKLAGEGNEQFF
J: TRBJ2-1; length: 13; D: TRBD1; V: TRBV28; size: .; DNA: TGTGCCAGCAGTCGACAGGGGGCAAATGAGCAGTTCTTC; CDR3: CASSRQGANEQFF